The entry below gives a single T cell receptor (beta chain) sequence along with its context. Its cognate antigen is unknown. Germline assignment: CDR1 SGHAT and CDR2 FQNNGV. Trimming removed 4 bases at V and 5 bases at J, with 13 bases between. The length of the CDR3 is 14 residues. The data stem from a study of T-cell memory formation after mild COVID-19. Study-level results: Clonal second-wave expansions that peaked on day 37 had unconfirmed SARS-CoV-2 specificity.

The authors produced TCR alpha and TCR beta cDNA libraries with sample barcodes and UMIs by 5'RACE using constant-segment primers. TCRdb re-called the 5' RACE reads with MiXCR, one entry per CDR3 protein. Among under 650,000 distinct CDR3 sequences listed, 15% to 20% were seen once. V and J are TRBV11-2 and TRBJ2-3, with a possible D match to TRBD2 (5 bases). Material for sequencing was PBMCs or a T cell subset sorted from them (not recorded which). The TCR was taken from an adult woman who had mild COVID-19 (a few samples of this study predate the infection). Cell type and time point are not known. CDR3 protein: CASSSLEGGDTQYF. CDR3 sequence (DNA): TGTGCCAGCAGCTCACTAGAAGGAGGAGATACGCAGTATTTT.